The rows below give T cell receptor beta chains drawn from one sample of a study of blood T cells in healthy people across ages. MiXCR was run by TCRdb on the 5' RACE reads, yielding one entry per CDR3 protein. Of about 1 million distinct CDR3 sequences in the sample, 40% to 50% were seen once. Source material: blood. Receptors were obtained from an older woman in good health. Both conserved end residues are trimmed from each CDR3. Clone size, where shown, is once, few, many, or a class for clones that have expanded.

abundance	len	j_gene	v_gene	CDR3aa
-	12	TRBJ2-7	TRBV10-3	AISESASLYEQY
-	12	TRBJ2-3	TRBV20-1	SAPASSPTDTQY
-	11	TRBJ2-3	TRBV7-3	ASSQGWGDTQY
-	14	TRBJ2-1	TRBV20-1	SARDLGLAIYNEQF
-	13	TRBJ1-2	TRBV6-5	AGSYSTGTAYGYT
-	13	TRBJ2-3	TRBV20-1	SANQRDPVTDTQY
once	12	-	TRBV2	ASSKVVRKNEQY
-	15	TRBJ2-3	TRBV20-1	SARGSGRASYTDTQY
-	12	TRBJ1-2	TRBV7-9	ASSLSGTGNGYT
few	13	TRBJ2-1	TRBV14	ASSHISGNYNEQF
-	12	TRBJ1-4	TRBV2	ASRRGEGMEKLF
few	17	TRBJ2-5	TRBV5-1	ASSLFWTSGSKWRETQY
-	14	TRBJ2-1	TRBV9	ASSVAPSGRNNEQF
-	13	TRBJ2-5	TRBV27	ASSLGGQGAGTQY
few	12	TRBJ1-6	TRBV15	ATSPVGPASPLH
-	12	TRBJ2-7	TRBV10-3	AIESGSSYNEQY
-	12	TRBJ2-5	TRBV18	ASSPPNEWETQY
-	17	TRBJ2-1	TRBV11-2	ASSPNTHPGLAAYNEQF
-	10	TRBJ1-2	TRBV15	ATRQDIYGYT
few	13	TRBJ2-5	TRBV15	ATSGDGAWEETQY
few	13	TRBJ2-3	TRBV3-1	ASSQVTGFEDTQY
-	13	TRBJ2-3	TRBV20-1	SARGERGSTDTQY
-	13	TRBJ1-2	TRBV28	ASSYGQGRIYGYT
-	13	TRBJ1-2	TRBV18	ASSPGTGGDYGYT
-	10	TRBJ1-1	TRBV29-1	SVEGGGFEAF
-	16	TRBJ2-4	TRBV7-8	ASSLRTIRGQRENIQY
-	11	TRBJ2-3	TRBV20-1	SASGENTDTQY
-	10	-	TRBV14	ASSQVSHEQY
many	12	TRBJ2-3	TRBV20-1	SALAGGSVDTQY
-	18	TRBJ2-1	TRBV5-5	ASSPQPGTGWLSSYNEQF
many	12	TRBJ2-1	TRBV15	ATDASGSPNEQF
-	12	TRBJ1-6	TRBV28	ATDPSPANSPLH
-	20	TRBJ1-6	TRBV3-1	ASSQLPISGQGRMAYNSPLH
-	13	TRBJ2-3	TRBV27	ASNLASTSTDTQY
-	13	TRBJ2-1	TRBV24-1	ATSDSGTNYNEQF
few	13	TRBJ1-6	TRBV7-9	ASSLLKGVGSPLH
-	13	TRBJ2-1	TRBV4-2	ASSHTSGSYNEQF
-	17	TRBJ2-6	TRBV7-6	ASSLVRQGGSSGANVLT
once	12	TRBJ1-2	TRBV7-9	AGSLAQTYYGYT
few	9	TRBJ2-7	TRBV14	ASSQVREQY
-	17	TRBJ2-7	TRBV6-1	ASSEARASGRGLSYEQY
-	14	TRBJ2-1	TRBV12-3/TRBV12-4	ASSFLLRGSYNEQF
-	13	TRBJ1-4	TRBV25-1	ASSEYHGGGEKLF
-	15	TRBJ2-1	TRBV10-3	AVSASTSGSSYNEQF
few	11	TRBJ2-1	TRBV20-1	SAGGGGYNEQF
few	14	TRBJ2-1	TRBV21-1	ASSKGPGTLYNEQF
few	13	TRBJ1-6	TRBV7-9	ASSPDNSYNSPLH
-	9	TRBJ2-4	TRBV11-2	ASSLDFTAY
-	16	TRBJ2-3	TRBV7-8	ASSPRTSGNPSTDTQY
-	10	TRBJ1-2	TRBV12-3/TRBV12-4	ASSTGGVGYT
-	12	TRBJ1-1	TRBV20-1	SAETLTGNAEAF
many	14	TRBJ2-5	TRBV29-1	SVTPWRSNHQETQY
-	11	TRBJ2-7	TRBV20-1	SAAQGPPYEQY